Below, 27 T cell receptor beta chains from the same sample are listed, as sequenced in a study of CD8 T cells in ankylosing spondylitis. TCRdb processed the 5' RACE reads anew with MiXCR; each CDR3 protein has one entry. Among about 240,000 distinct CDR3 sequences listed, less than 10% were seen once. The specimen was blood, either unsorted or a sorted T cell fraction (not recorded which). The receptors stem from a male donor with ankylosing spondylitis or in good health (not recorded which).

This clonotype has a count of ten or more. The rearrangement links TRBV20-1 to TRBJ2-1; 10 bases fit TRBD2. The junction had 6 bases not matched to a gene; V was cut back by 0 bases and J by 4 bases. This CDR3 comprises 16 residues. CDR1 is DFQATT, CDR2 SNEGSKA, per germline (reference sequence). Here the CDR3 DNA reads TGCAGTGCTAGAGATCGCCTAGCGGGGGATTACAATGAGCAGTTCTTC. Its protein product is CSARDRLAGDYNEQFF.

In regard to this clonotype: This likely traces to a read error, being one base from a far larger clone. This sequence joins TRBV7-9 and TRBJ1-5; D remains ambiguous. Germline CDR1 reads SEHNR; CDR2 reads FQNEAQ (reference sequence). The CDR3 has 12 residues. The V end lost 1 base, the J end lost 6 bases, and 4 bases lay between the germline ends. This CDR3 reads CASSLGSQPQHF. CDR3 in DNA: TGTGCCAGCAGCTTAGGGAGTCAGCCCCAGCATTTT.

This clonotype turned up a few times. This may arise from a read error, as a much more abundant clone is one base away. The chain is built from TRBV6-2 or TRBV6-3 and TRBJ1-2, with D perhaps matching TRBD1 (6 bases). Germline V gene data show CDR1 as MNHEY and CDR2 as SVGEGT. V was shortened by 5 bases and J by 2 bases, with 9 bases between the two germline ends. This CDR3 is built from 13 residues. CDR3 loop: CASSDGQNYGYTF. CDR3 DNA: TGTGCCAGCAGTGACGGACAGAACTATGGCTACACCTTC.

This clonotype was found many times. The genes are TRBV20-1 and TRBJ1-2; D ambiguous. V was cut by 3 bases and J by 6 bases, with 5 bases left in between. This CDR3 is built from 10 residues. The germline V gene encodes CDR1 DFQATT and CDR2 SNEGSKA (reference sequence). The CDR3 sequence: CSASSNGYTF. In nucleotides, the CDR3 is TGCAGTGCTAGTTCGAATGGCTACACCTTC.

This clonotype was seen many times. The chain joins TRBV5-1 to TRBJ2-2; the D call may be TRBD1 or TRBD2 (5 bases each). Trimming removed 0 bases from V and 5 bases from J, with 11 bases in between. This CDR3 is built from 15 residues. CDR1 is SGHRS and CDR2 is YFSETQ in the germline V gene. CDR3 bases: TGCGCCAGCAGCTTGGTAGCGCAGGGTACCGGGGAGCTGTTTTTT. It specifies CASSLVAQGTGELFF.

This clonotype was detected many times. The rearrangement joins TRBV7-9 to TRBJ2-4, with D maybe TRBD2 (7 bases). The CDR3 extends over 14 amino acids. Per germline, CDR1 SEHNR and CDR2 FQNEAQ (reference sequence). V was trimmed by 2 bases and J by 8 bases, leaving 13 bases between them. CDR3 in amino acids: CASSLIGGAYIQYF. The CDR3 nucleotides read TGTGCCAGCAGCTTAATTGGGGGGGCATACATTCAGTACTTC.

This clonotype was seen at least ten times. The rearrangement joins TRBV20-1 to TRBJ2-4, with a weak D call TRBD2 (6 bases). Germline V gene data show CDR1 as DFQATT and CDR2 as SNEGSKA (reference sequence). The CDR3 is 12 residues long. Trimming shortened V by 6 bases and J by 5 bases, and 11 bases separated the two germline ends. CDR3 protein: CSATWGENIQYF. CDR3 sequence (DNA): TGCAGTGCCACCTGGGGGGAAAACATTCAGTACTTC.

Many counts were recorded for this clonotype. DNA for the CDR3: TGTGCCATCACCCAAGGGACTACTAGCACAGATACGCAGTATTTT. Translating gives CAITQGTTSTDTQYF. The V gene is TRBV10-3, the J gene TRBJ2-3, with 7 positions matching TRBD2. This CDR3 spans 15 amino acids. Per the germline V gene, CDR1 is ENHRY and CDR2 is SYGVKD. J lost 0 bases, V lost 7 bases, and 7 bases had no gene match.

This clonotype was counted at least ten times. The rearrangement uses TRBV6-5 and TRBJ2-6; the D is unclear. Trimming took 0 bases from V and 3 from J, leaving 9 bases between them. This CDR3 region has 16 residues. CDR1 and CDR2 (germline): MNHEY, SVGAGI. The CDR3 nucleotides are TGTGCCAGCAGTTACTCGACCGAACGTGGGGCCAACGTCCTGACTTTC. It codes for CASSYSTERGANVLTF.

This clonotype has at least ten counts. This rearrangement joins TRBV5-1 to TRBJ1-2, with D perhaps TRBD1 (6 bases). The CDR3 totals 15 residues. Trimming removed 1 base from V and 1 base from J, with 11 bases in between. Germline-derived CDR1 and CDR2 are SGHRS and YFSETQ. The CDR3, as DNA: TGCGCCAGCAGCTTGATTGGCAGGGGTAACTATGGCTACACCTTC. It is translated as CASSLIGRGNYGYTF.

Worth noting for this clonotype: A read error may produce the germline difference seen at one junction end. The rearrangement joins TRBV4-1 to TRBJ2-3; D call uncertain. The CDR3 has 13 residues. Per the germline V gene, CDR1 is MGHRA and CDR2 is YSYEKL. CDR3 loop: CASSQDVGNTQYF. For the CDR3, the DNA is TGCGCCAGCAGTCAAGACGTGGGGAATACGCAGTATTTT.

This clonotype has ten or more counts. The V and J genes are TRBV7-6 and TRBJ2-1; 10 bases fit TRBD2. Germline V gives CDR1 SGHVS, CDR2 FNYEAQ. This CDR3 region has 15 residues. J gave up 3 bases and V 4 bases, and 3 bases lay outside the gene matches. The CDR3 nucleotides read TGTGCCAGCAGCTCACTAGCGGGGATCTACAATGAGCAGTTCTTC. This encodes CASSSLAGIYNEQFF.

This clonotype was seen at least ten times. The chain combines TRBV29-1 with TRBJ2-5; TRBD2 matches at 9 bases. Trimming at V came to 3 bases and at J to 2 bases, leaving 7 bases not matched to a gene. CDR1 and CDR2 (germline): SQVTM, ANQGSEA. The length of the CDR3 is 15 residues. This CDR3 reads CSVDGWRGGQETQYF. The CDR3 nucleotides are TGCAGCGTTGATGGTTGGCGGGGGGGGCAAGAGACCCAGTACTTC.

This clonotype has a count of ten or more. The chain uses TRBV28 and TRBJ2-1; TRBD1 aligns across 8 bases. Germline CDR1 MDHEN, CDR2 SYDVKM. The CDR3 loop spans 14 amino acids. The ends lost 6 bases at V and 6 bases at J; junction bases unmatched: 7. The CDR3 coding sequence is TGTGCCAGCAGCAAGGACAGGGAACTCAATGAGCAGTTCTTC. This sequence encodes CASSKDRELNEQFF.

This clonotype has ten or more counts. This chain joins TRBV9 and TRBJ2-1; TRBD2 aligns across 7 bases. CDR1 SGDLS and CDR2 YYNGEE come from the germline V gene. V shed 1 base and J 2 bases; nucleotides not matched to a gene: 3. This CDR3 spans 15 amino acids. CDR3 amino acids: CASSVLAEPYNEQFF. The CDR3 coding sequence is TGTGCCAGCAGCGTACTAGCGGAGCCCTACAATGAGCAGTTCTTC.

This clonotype was counted many times. This sequence joins TRBV5-5 and TRBJ1-4; TRBD1 matches 10 bases. The CDR3 loop spans 15 amino acids. V shed 3 bases, J shed 8 bases, and the junction held 7 bases outside the gene matches. CDR1 SGHKS and CDR2 YYEKEE come from the germline V gene (reference sequence). The CDR3 here is CASSSGQGSTEKLFF. The CDR3 DNA reads as TGTGCCAGCAGCTCGGGACAGGGGAGTACGGAAAAACTGTTTTTT.

This clonotype was observed many times. The V call is TRBV6-2 or TRBV6-3, the J call TRBJ1-2; no definite D call. The germline V gene has CDR1 MNHEY and CDR2 SVGEGT. The CDR3 extends over 15 amino acids. The germline V and J ends were trimmed by 0 bases and 2 bases, with 10 bases remaining between them. CDR3 nucleotides: TGTGCCAGCAGTTACTCGCGGAGGATCAACTATGGCTACACCTTC. Translating it yields CASSYSRRINYGYTF.

This clonotype was found a few times. The chain joins TRBV20-1 to TRBJ2-5, with 8 bases matching TRBD2. CDR1 is DFQATT and CDR2 is SNEGSKA in the germline V gene (reference sequence). Germline trimming cut 1 base from V and 0 bases from J; bases unmatched to any gene: 7. The CDR3 extends over 16 amino acids. CDR3 protein: CSARGVTSVYQETQYF. The CDR3, as DNA: TGCAGTGCTAGAGGAGTGACTAGCGTGTACCAAGAGACCCAGTACTTC.

This chain links TRBV7-9 with TRBJ2-5; 10 bases map to TRBD1. Germline assignment: CDR1 SEHNR and CDR2 FQNEAQ (reference sequence). CDR3 size: 14 residues. J lost 4 bases, V lost 5 bases, and 4 bases had no gene match. The CDR3 coding sequence is TGTGCCAGCAGCAGGGACAGGGGAAGAGAGACCCAGTACTTC. As protein: CASSRDRGRETQYF.

This clonotype was seen at least ten times. The chain couples TRBV29-1 to TRBJ2-3; no definite D call. Germline V lookup: CDR1 SQVTM, CDR2 ANQGSEA. Trimming took off 6 bases at V and 0 bases at J, with 16 bases between the two ends. The CDR3 consists of 15 residues. CDR3 region: CSVCLSGSSTDTQYF. In DNA, the CDR3 is TGCAGCGTCTGCCTGTCGGGCTCTAGCACAGATACGCAGTATTTT.

V gene TRBV6-1 combines with J gene TRBJ1-2, with 11 bases aligning to TRBD1. Per the germline V gene, CDR1 is MNHNS and CDR2 is SASEGT. V was pared by 7 bases and J by 7 bases, with 5 bases of the junction left unmatched. This CDR3 has 13 amino acids. CDR3: CASKRTGGFGYTF. CDR3 bases: TGTGCCAGCAAACGGACAGGGGGCTTTGGCTACACCTTC.

In its sample, this clonotype was seen many times. The chain joins TRBV2 to TRBJ2-7; no reliable D call. The CDR3 extends over 10 amino acids. Trimming pared 3 bases from V and 3 bases from J, leaving 0 bases between. CDR1 and CDR2 from the germline V gene are SNHLY and FYNNEI. CDR3 in amino acids: CASSDYEQYF. The CDR3 coding sequence is TGTGCCAGCAGTGACTACGAGCAGTACTTC. The whole variable domain, filled in from reference TRBV2 and TRBJ2-7, reads EPEVTQTPSHQVTQMGQEVILRCVPISNHLYFYWYRQILGQKVEFLVSFYNNEISEKSEIFDDQFSVERPDGSNFTLKIRSTKLEDSAMYFCASSDYEQYFGPGTRLTVT.

Ten or more counts support this clonotype. The chain employs TRBV27 and TRBJ2-2; no firm D call. The germline V gene has CDR1 MNHEY and CDR2 SMNVEV (reference sequence). The CDR3 has 16 residues. Trimming left V 7 bases short and J 3 bases short, with 18 bases between. The CDR3 nucleotides are TGTGCCAGCACCAGCTCCCTCCCAAGGGACACCGGGGAGCTGTTTTTT. Its protein is CASTSSLPRDTGELFF.

The sample holds many counts of this clonotype. The CDR3 sequence is CSAPPQGAIRDEQFF. The CDR3 nucleotides read TGCAGTGCTCCCCCACAGGGGGCAATAAGGGATGAGCAGTTCTTC. V is TRBV20-1 and J is TRBJ2-1, with 9 bases that match TRBD1. This CDR3 comprises 15 residues. Unmatched junction bases numbered 13, after V lost 5 bases and J lost 8 bases. The germline CDR1 and CDR2 sequences are DFQATT and SNEGSKA (reference sequence).

This clonotype came up many times. The V call is TRBV3-1, the J call TRBJ2-2, with 7 bases identical to TRBD1. The germline V gene has CDR1 LGHDT and CDR2 YNNKEL (reference sequence). CDR3 size: 15 residues. V lost 6 bases, J lost 2 bases, and 6 bases stayed unmatched. The chain's CDR3 is CASRTGQTNTGELFF. The CDR3 nucleotides are TGTGCCAGCAGGACAGGGCAAACAAACACCGGGGAGCTGTTTTTT.

The rearrangement joins TRBV6-5 to TRBJ2-2; D unclear. The CDR3 has 12 amino acids. CDR1 and CDR2 (germline): MNHEY, SVGAGI. V was pared by 1 base and J by 6 bases, with 3 bases between. Here the CDR3 DNA reads TGTGCCAGCAGTTACTTCTCCGGGGAGCTGTTTTTT. As protein: CASSYFSGELFF.

This clonotype was seen many times. The chain links TRBV7-2 to TRBJ2-3; D not certain. The V end lost 7 bases, the J end lost 0 bases, and 11 bases lay between the germline ends. CDR3 size: 14 residues. Germline CDR1 reads SGHTA; CDR2 reads FQGNSA. The CDR3, as DNA: TGTGCCAGCAAAGACCCAACTAGCACAGATACGCAGTATTTT. Translation gives CASKDPTSTDTQYF. Variable domain in full (rest from reference TRBV7-2 and TRBJ2-3): GAGVSQSPSNKVTEKGKDVELRCDPISGHTALYWYRQSLGQGLEFLIYFQGNSAPDKSGLPSDRFSAERTGGSVSTLTIQRTQQEDSAVYLCASKDPTSTDTQYFGPGTRLTVL.